The next 19 T cell receptor beta chains were all read from a single sample in a study of cytomegalovirus exposure and HLA in healthy donors. Data came from immunoSEQ multiplex PCR; TCRdb stores just in-frame clones and leaves some out. The table has 55,000 to 70,000 clones, 80% to 90% seen once. The sequenced material came from PBMCs. The receptor source for this set is a woman aged 18-30 years in good health and CMV-seronegative.

The rearrangement joins TRBV4-1 to TRBJ1-1, with 8 bases lining up with TRBD1. V was pared by 2 bases and J by 1 base, with 3 bases of the junction left unmatched. This CDR3 contains 15 residues. Germline CDR1 reads MGHRA; CDR2 reads YSYEKL. CDR3 sequence: CASSQPGTGNTEAFF. The DNA of the CDR3 is TGCGCCAGCAGCCAACCCGGGACAGGGAACACTGAAGCTTTCTTT.

This clone has only one observation. The V and J genes are TRBV4-2 and TRBJ2-3; 13 bases fit TRBD2. This CDR3 is built from 19 residues. CDR1 LGHNA and CDR2 YNFKEQ come from the germline V gene. J was trimmed by 7 bases and V by 3 bases; bases with no gene match: 16. The CDR3 DNA follows: TGTGCCAGCAGCCACGTAGGACTAGCGGGAGATTCGTTGGTAAATACGCAGTATTTT. Amino acid sequence: CASSHVGLAGDSLVNTQYF.

The V and J genes are TRBV28 and TRBJ2-7, with D possibly matching TRBD2 (7 bases). CDR1 is MDHEN, CDR2 SYDVKM, per germline. With 4 bases removed from V and 3 bases from J, the gap between germline ends came to 13 bases. The CDR3 is 14 amino acids. The CDR3 nucleotides read TGTGCCAGCAGTTGGGGGGGCGCCAACTACGAGCAGTACTTC. It is translated as CASSWGGANYEQYF. The whole variable domain, filled in from reference TRBV28 and TRBJ2-7, reads DVKVTQSSRYLVKRTGEKVFLECVQDMDHENMFWYRQDPGLGLRLIYFSYDVKMKEKGDIPEGYSVSREKKERFSLILESASTNQTSMYLCASSWGGANYEQYFGPGTRLTVT.

The V call is TRBV5-5, the J call TRBJ1-2, with TRBD1 as a possible D gene (6 bases). V was trimmed by 6 bases and J by 4 bases, leaving 19 bases between them. The germline V gene has CDR1 SGHKS and CDR2 YYEKEE (reference sequence). The CDR3 sequence is 15 residues long. CDR3 sequence reads: CASILGGTPVYGYTF. CDR3 coding DNA: TGTGCCAGCATCTTAGGGGGTACCCCGGTCTATGGCTACACCTTC.

The chain employs TRBV4-2 and TRBJ2-1, with D possibly being TRBD2 (5 bases). Trimming left V 3 bases short and J 15 bases short, with 15 bases between. The germline gives CDR1 LGHNA, CDR2 YNFKEQ. The CDR3 runs 12 residues. The CDR3 region has the DNA TGTGCCAGCAGCCAGGAGTATCTAGCTCCGTTCTTC. Encoded protein: CASSQEYLAPFF.

The genes are TRBV7-2 and TRBJ2-1, with D perhaps TRBD1 (5 bases). The CDR3 loop spans 14 amino acids. Trimming shortened V by 2 bases and J by 3 bases, and 8 bases separated the two germline ends. Looked up from germline, CDR1 is SGHTA and CDR2 is FQGNSA. CDR3 in DNA: TGTGCCAGCAGCTTATACAGGTACTACAATGAGCAGTTCTTC. Its protein is CASSLYRYYNEQFF.

This chain joins TRBV10-2 and TRBJ2-3; possibly TRBD2 for D (5 bases). The ends were cut back, 0 bases at V and 2 bases at J, with 15 bases in the middle. The CDR3 extends over 17 amino acids. Germline lookup yields CDR1 WSHSY and CDR2 SAAADI. The CDR3 region has the DNA TGCGCCAGCAGTGAGTCAGCGGAGCTAACCTCCACAGATACGCAGTATTTT. Translated: CASSESAELTSTDTQYF.

The chain carries TRBV18 and TRBJ1-5; TRBD1 is a possible D gene (5 bases). CDR1 KGHSH and CDR2 LQKENI come from the germline V gene. The CDR3 extends over 15 amino acids. Trimming removed 0 bases from V and 3 bases from J, with 9 bases in between. The CDR3 region is CASSPPGGFNQPQHF. For the CDR3, the DNA is TGTGCCAGCTCACCACCGGGGGGGTTCAATCAGCCCCAGCATTTT.

The chain has TRBV7-3 and TRBJ2-1; TRBD2 matches at 13 bases. Germline loops: CDR1 SGHTA, CDR2 FQGTGA. This CDR3 has 16 residues. The J segment lost 9 bases and the V segment lost 1 base, leaving 6 bases of the junction unmatched. CDR3 nucleotides: TGTGCCAGCAGCTTAAGGTCACTAGCGGGAGGGGGTGAGCAGTTCTTC. As protein: CASSLRSLAGGGEQFF.

This chain joins TRBV30 and TRBJ1-4; the match to TRBD1 covers 9 bases. This CDR3 comprises 15 residues. Germline-derived CDR1 and CDR2 are GTSNPN and SVGIG (reference sequence). The V segment lost 0 bases and the J segment 4 bases; nucleotides outside the gene matches: 3. The CDR3 sequence: CAWSVKGQGNEKLFF. In nucleotides, the CDR3 is TGTGCCTGGAGTGTAAAGGGACAGGGTAATGAAAAACTGTTTTTT. Together with reference TRBV30 and TRBJ1-4, the CDR3 gives the full variable domain: SQTIHQWPATLVQPVGSPLSLECTVEGTSNPNLYWYRQAAGRGLQLLFYSVGIGQISSEVPQNLSASRPQDRQFILSSKKLLLSDSGFYLCAWSVKGQGNEKLFFGSGTQLSVL.

The rearrangement uses TRBV19 and TRBJ1-4; D unresolved. The germline gives CDR1 LNHDA, CDR2 SQIVND (reference sequence). Trimming shortened V by 4 bases and J by 15 bases, and 21 bases separated the two germline ends. The CDR3 is 14 amino acids. In DNA form, the CDR3 reads TGTGCCAGTAGTAGAAGAGAGGCTCCTTTGTCGGTGTTTTTT. Translating it yields CASSRREAPLSVFF.

This chain joins TRBV28 and TRBJ1-5; D call uncertain. Germline lookup yields CDR1 MDHEN and CDR2 SYDVKM. CDR3 length: 12 residues. Trimming took 6 bases from V and 2 from J, leaving 5 bases between them. The CDR3 loop is CASRSGNQPQHF. The CDR3 region has the DNA TGTGCCAGCAGGAGTGGCAATCAGCCCCAGCATTTT. Supplemented by reference TRBV28 and TRBJ1-5, the full variable domain reads DVKVTQSSRYLVKRTGEKVFLECVQDMDHENMFWYRQDPGLGLRLIYFSYDVKMKEKGDIPEGYSVSREKKERFSLILESASTNQTSMYLCASRSGNQPQHFGDGTRLSIL.

The chain has TRBV27 and TRBJ1-6; D is possibly TRBD1 (6 bases). The CDR3 has 14 residues. Trimming removed 7 bases at V and 3 bases at J, with 10 bases between. Germline CDR1 is MNHEY and CDR2 is SMNVEV (reference sequence). CDR3 bases: TGTGCCAGCAATATGGGACACTATAATTCACCCCTCCACTTT. Translating gives CASNMGHYNSPLHF.

The chain carries TRBV5-6 and TRBJ1-2, with TRBD1 as a possible D gene (6 bases). There are 13 residues in the CDR3. From germline, CDR1 is SGHDT and CDR2 YYEEEE. V lost 5 bases to trimming and J lost 2 bases, with 10 bases between them. The DNA for the CDR3 is TGTGCCAGCAGTCGGGACACCAACTATGGCTACACCTTC. It encodes CASSRDTNYGYTF.

The chain combines TRBV27 with TRBJ2-7; TRBD1 agrees at 7 bases. Germline V gene sequence: CDR1 MNHEY, CDR2 SMNVEV (reference sequence). CDR3 size: 15 residues. Trimming at V came to 3 bases and at J to 1 base, leaving 6 bases not matched to a gene. The CDR3 loop is CASSLTGIRSYEQYF. For the CDR3, the DNA is TGTGCCAGCAGTTTGACAGGGATAAGATCCTACGAGCAGTACTTC.

This clone appeared once. This rearrangement joins TRBV10-3 to TRBJ2-2; 7 positions match TRBD1. Germline CDR1 and CDR2: ENHRY and SYGVKD. Losses at the gene ends were 6 bases for V and 1 base for J; bases not matched to a gene: 5. The CDR3 covers 15 residues. CDR3: CAIRSDRRNTGELFF. In DNA form, the CDR3 reads TGTGCCATCAGGTCGGACAGGAGGAACACCGGGGAGCTGTTTTTT.

V is TRBV11-1 and J is TRBJ2-5, with 7 positions matching TRBD1. Germline V lookup: CDR1 SGHAT, CDR2 FQDESV (reference sequence). The CDR3 length is 14 residues. With 3 bases clipped from V and 5 bases from J, the junction kept 6 bases outside the gene matches. For the CDR3, the DNA is TGTGCCAGCAGCTTGAGACAGGGTGGGGAGACCCAGTACTTC. Translating gives CASSLRQGGETQYF.

This clone was detected only a few times. The genes are TRBV19 and TRBJ1-2; D might be TRBD1 (6 bases). CDR3 length: 13 amino acids. The V end lost 7 bases, the J end lost 6 bases, and 15 bases lay between the germline ends. Germline V CDR1 and CDR2: LNHDA, SQIVND (reference sequence). CDR3 sequence (DNA): TGTGCCAGTACCAGGACAGAAGTAAATGGCTACACCTTC. This codes for CASTRTEVNGYTF.

The gene calls are TRBV7-3 and TRBJ2-7; TRBD1 matches at 10 bases. Germline V lookup: CDR1 SGHTA, CDR2 FQGTGA. Trimming cost V 4 bases and J 5 bases; bases outside gene matches: 8. The CDR3 is made up of 15 amino acids. DNA for the CDR3: TGTGCCAGCAGCTCGGCCGGGACAGGGGTCAACGAGCAGTACTTC. This sequence encodes CASSSAGTGVNEQYF.